This T cell receptor (beta chain) was sequenced during a study of cytomegalovirus exposure and HLA in healthy donors. Remarks on this clone: Its antigen is unidentified.

CDR1 is DFQATT and CDR2 is SNEGSKA in the germline V gene (reference sequence). V was trimmed by 2 bases and J by 7 bases, leaving 8 bases between them. This CDR3 contains 11 residues. The study's findings and limits: By HLA locus, TCR association rates varied in a later analysis, with DRB1 showing the most and HLA-C the fewest.

The PCR employed 60 Vbeta primers together with 13 Jbeta primers. Only in-frame clones appear in the TCRdb table, and some are missing; sequencing was by immunoSEQ multiplex PCR. Altogether about 85,000 clones are present, 60% to 80% being singletons, with the ten largest covering 20% to 25%. The source material was PBMCs. The sequence derives from a woman aged 45-65 years in good health and CMV-seropositive. The chain combines TRBV20-1 with TRBJ1-2; the D is unclear. The CDR3 DNA is TGCAGTGCTAGACGGGTGCGTGGCTACACCTTC. This translates into CSARRVRGYTF.